The 26 T cell receptor beta chains in this list originate from one sample, sequenced in a study of glioma-infiltrating T cells. Amplification of TCR alpha and beta CDR3 regions from RNA used iRepertoire nested multiplex PCR. TCRdb itself ran the multiplex PCR reads through MiXCR, one entry per CDR3 protein. This table has some 180,000 distinct CDR3 sequences, roughly a third appearing once. The sequencing input was glioma tissue, nonneoplastic brain tissue, or PBMCs (not recorded which). The origin of the receptors is a human donor with low-grade glioma or glioblastoma, undergoing nonglioma brain surgery, or in good health (not recorded which).

This clonotype was counted many times. This chain connects TRBV18 to TRBJ1-2, with D tentatively TRBD1 (6 bases). V gave up 2 bases and J gave up 5 bases, with 12 bases separating them. This CDR3 region has 14 residues. Germline CDR1 KGHSH, CDR2 LQKENI. The CDR3 sequence: CASSPGRGAYGYTF. CDR3 coding DNA: TGTGCCAGCTCACCAGGCCGGGGGGCGTATGGCTACACCTTC.

This clonotype was counted at least ten times. V gene TRBV7-9 combines with J gene TRBJ2-7, with TRBD2 as a possible D gene (5 bases). The V and J ends lost 5 bases and 7 bases respectively, with 9 bases between them. The germline CDR1 and CDR2 sequences are SEHNR and FQNEAQ (reference sequence). CDR3 length: 11 amino acids. CDR3 bases: TGTGCCAGCAGCCGAACGGGAGAGCAGTACTTC. Encoded protein: CASSRTGEQYF.

This clonotype appeared once. The chain couples TRBV25-1 to TRBJ2-7, with 9 bases that match TRBD2. The V segment lost 6 bases and the J segment 2 bases; nucleotides outside the gene matches: 11. Germline lookup yields CDR1 MGHDK and CDR2 SYGVNS. The CDR3 length is 16 residues. The CDR3 DNA reads as TGTGCCAGCAGCCCACTAGCGGGCCACAAAACCTACGAGCAGTACTTC. It translates to CASSPLAGHKTYEQYF.

This clonotype has a count of ten or more. This rearrangement joins TRBV7-2 to TRBJ1-1; D possibly corresponds to TRBD1 (6 bases). The CDR3 loop spans 14 amino acids. Germline V lookup: CDR1 SGHTA, CDR2 FQGNSA. V was pared by 7 bases and J by 0 bases, with 12 bases between. This CDR3 reads CASTYRGLNTEAFF. CDR3 sequence (DNA): TGTGCCAGCACCTACCGGGGGCTGAACACTGAAGCTTTCTTT.

At least ten counts were recorded for this clonotype. V is TRBV9 and J is TRBJ1-2; no definite D call. The ends were cut back, 6 bases at V and 4 bases at J, with 16 bases in the middle. The CDR3 is 14 residues long. CDR1 and CDR2 (germline): SGDLS, YYNGEE. For the CDR3, the DNA is TGTGCCAGCAAGAGATCCGAGACTATCTATGGCTACACCTTC. Residues: CASKRSETIYGYTF.

This clonotype was detected many times. The chain is built from TRBV6-2 or TRBV6-3 and TRBJ2-3; 8 positions agree with TRBD1. Germline V lookup: CDR1 MNHEY, CDR2 SVGEGT. This CDR3 is 17 amino acids long. The trim removed 5 bases at V and 6 bases at J, leaving 16 bases unmatched. CDR3 coding DNA: TGTGCCAGCAGTCCCGGGACAGGTATACCAACTCGGGATACGCAGTATTTT. Its translation: CASSPGTGIPTRDTQYF.

As regards this clonotype: This may arise from a read error, as a much more abundant clone is one base away. The CDR3 end shows no conserved phenylalanine or tryptophan, and so a read error is likely. The chain recombines TRBV2 with TRBJ2-7; D is undetermined. CDR1 SNHLY and CDR2 FYNNEI come from the germline V gene. The CDR3 contains 12 residues. Trimming pared 4 bases from V and 3 bases from J, leaving 7 bases between. DNA of the CDR3: TGTGCCAGCAGTGTCTTGGGCTACGAGCAGTACCTC. This encodes CASSVLGYEQYL.

In the case of this clonotype: The germline gene is not matched at one end of the junction; a read error may be the cause. The chain couples TRBV19 to TRBJ1-1; perhaps TRBD1 as D (5 bases). The length of the CDR3 is 16 residues. Germline V CDR1 and CDR2: LNHDA, SQIVND (reference sequence). The CDR3 loop reads CASSIGLRQGGTEALF. The DNA for the CDR3 is TGTGCCAGTAGTATAGGGTTAAGGCAGGGTGGAACTGAAGCTCTCTTT.

Regarding this clonotype: The junction does not match germline at one end; this may be a read error. The chain is built from TRBV3-1 and TRBJ1-5; D gene uncertain. TRBJ2-3 explains the end of the DNA better; the J call may be wrong. CDR3 length equals 13 residues. The germline V gene encodes CDR1 LGHDT and CDR2 YNNKEL (reference sequence). The CDR3 DNA reads TGTGCCAGCATCCAACAAGGTAATCAGCCCCAGTATTTT. This codes for CASIQQGNQPQYF.

This clonotype was observed many times. The genes are TRBV7-3 and TRBJ2-5; D is undetermined. Between the trimmed V and J ends, which lost 5 bases and 5 bases, there was a span of 12 bases. CDR1 SGHTA and CDR2 FQGTGA come from the germline V gene. The CDR3 is made up of 13 amino acids. In DNA form, the CDR3 reads TGTGCCAGCAGCCGCGACCCGACGGAGACCCAGTACTTC. Translated, it gives CASSRDPTETQYF.

Concerning this clonotype itself: A much more abundant neighbour one base away suggests this may be a read error. The rearrangement links TRBV14 to TRBJ1-2, with D tentatively TRBD1 (6 bases). This CDR3 has 15 amino acids. V lost 0 bases, J lost 7 bases, and 15 bases lay in between. CDR1 is SGHDN and CDR2 is FVKESK in the germline V gene. The DNA of the CDR3 is TGTGCCAGCAGCCAAGAATTGGGGGCTTTAAGTGGCTACACCTTC. It codes for CASSQELGALSGYTF.

This clonotype was detected ten times or more. The chain is built from TRBV25-1 and TRBJ1-4; D gene unclear. The V end was cut by 6 bases, the J end by 7 bases, with 12 bases between. The germline V gene has CDR1 MGHDK and CDR2 SYGVNS. The CDR3 sequence is 13 residues long. As DNA, the CDR3 is TGTGCCAGCAGGGAGGGTGAGGCTGAAAAACTGTTTTTT. It yields the protein CASREGEAEKLFF.

This clonotype was counted many times. This chain connects TRBV28 to TRBJ1-5, with unresolved D. Germline CDR1 and CDR2: MDHEN and SYDVKM. Trimming removed 5 bases at V and 0 bases at J, with 14 bases between. The CDR3 contains 16 residues. The CDR3 DNA sequence: TGTGCCAGCAGTCTAGGGTCCTTCGATAGCAATCAGCCCCAGCATTTT. Translation gives CASSLGSFDSNQPQHF.

The chain links TRBV30 to TRBJ2-3, with no clear D. V was shortened by 4 bases and J by 0 bases, with 11 bases between the two germline ends. The germline V gene has CDR1 GTSNPN and CDR2 SVGIG (reference sequence). The CDR3 is 14 amino acids. CDR3 in DNA: TGTGCCTGGAACCGACAAACTAGCACAGATACGCAGTATTTT. It yields the protein CAWNRQTSTDTQYF. The full variable domain, in which reference TRBV30 and TRBJ2-3 provide the parts outside the CDR3, is SQTIHQWPATLVQPVGSPLSLECTVEGTSNPNLYWYRQAAGRGLQLLFYSVGIGQISSEVPQNLSASRPQDRQFILSSKKLLLSDSGFYLCAWNRQTSTDTQYFGPGTRLTVL.

This clonotype was counted many times. The chain carries TRBV20-1 and TRBJ2-3; 9 nucleotides match TRBD1. Unmatched junction bases numbered 11, after V lost 6 bases and J lost 4 bases. CDR3 length equals 15 residues. In germline, CDR1 is DFQATT, CDR2 SNEGSKA (reference sequence). CDR3 in amino acids: CSAKPRDRVADTQYF. As DNA, the CDR3 is TGCAGTGCCAAGCCTCGGGACAGGGTAGCAGATACGCAGTATTTT.

About this clonotype: Given a much more abundant clone one base away, this may be a read error. J is TRBJ2-5 and V is TRBV27; TRBD1 might be the D (6 bases). V dropped 5 bases and J dropped 4 bases, with 14 bases sitting between them. Per the germline V gene, CDR1 is MNHEY and CDR2 is SMNVEV (reference sequence). The CDR3 spans 14 residues. In DNA form, the CDR3 reads TGTGCCAGCAGTCCCCGCAGGGGAACAGAGACCCAGTACTTC. Translation gives CASSPRRGTETQYF.

A few counts support this clonotype. CDR3 coding DNA: TGTGCCAGCACCCAGGGAGGCAGCTCCTACAATGAGCAGTTCTTC. It encodes CASTQGGSSYNEQFF. The V gene is TRBV4-2, the J gene TRBJ2-1; perhaps TRBD2 as D (6 bases). Germline CDR1 LGHNA, CDR2 YNFKEQ. Trimming stripped 7 bases from V and 0 bases from J, with 13 bases between. This CDR3 contains 15 residues.

This clonotype was counted many times. The genes are TRBV10-3 and TRBJ1-1, with a possible D match to TRBD1 (5 bases). The V and J ends lost 3 bases and 1 base respectively, with 9 bases between them. The CDR3 loop spans 14 amino acids. From germline, CDR1 is ENHRY and CDR2 SYGVKD. In DNA form, the CDR3 reads TGTGCCATCAGTGAAAGGGACGAGAACACTGAAGCTTTCTTT. Protein sequence: CAISERDENTEAFF.

The CDR3 region has the DNA TGTGCCAGCAGCCCTGCCGAAGGGCGGGAGTCGGGCACCGGGGAGCTGTTTTTT. Encoded protein: CASSPAEGRESGTGELFF. The chain joins TRBV7-2 to TRBJ2-2; 7 positions match TRBD2. Germline trimming cut 5 bases from V and 4 bases from J; bases unmatched to any gene: 16. Germline V lookup: CDR1 SGHTA, CDR2 FQGNSA. This CDR3 is built from 18 residues.

This clonotype appeared many times. The chain combines TRBV19 with TRBJ2-3; 8 bases are a match to TRBD2. Trimming at V came to 10 bases and at J to 1 base, leaving 10 bases not matched to a gene. Germline V gene lookup returns CDR1 LNHDA and CDR2 SQIVND (reference sequence). This CDR3 has 15 residues. CDR3 DNA sequence: TGTGCCACCTCAACTAGCGGCTCCCGCACAGATACGCAGTATTTT. It yields the protein CATSTSGSRTDTQYF.

The chain uses TRBV3-1 and TRBJ2-3; 14 bases fit TRBD2. Trimming cost V 4 bases and J 6 bases; bases outside gene matches: 6. There are 16 residues in the CDR3. CDR1 and CDR2 from the germline V gene are LGHDT and YNNKEL (reference sequence). This chain's CDR3 is CASSPTSGRAVDTQYF. For the CDR3, the DNA is TGTGCCAGCAGCCCGACTAGCGGGAGGGCAGTGGATACGCAGTATTTT.

In its sample, this clonotype was seen many times. The V and J genes are TRBV20-1 and TRBJ2-7, with D maybe TRBD1 (6 bases). V was trimmed by 6 bases and J by 5 bases, leaving 17 bases between them. The CDR3 sequence is 13 residues long. Germline V gives CDR1 DFQATT, CDR2 SNEGSKA (reference sequence). CDR3 region: CSATDSSQHEQYF. The CDR3 bases are TGCAGTGCCACGGACAGCTCGCAGCACGAGCAGTACTTC.

This clonotype was detected ten times or more. This chain joins TRBV2 and TRBJ2-7; the match to TRBD2 covers 10 bases. The CDR3 sequence is 12 residues long. The germline gives CDR1 SNHLY, CDR2 FYNNEI. Unmatched junction bases numbered 3, after V lost 9 bases and J lost 4 bases. The CDR3 nucleotides are TGTGCCAGTAAGACTAGCGGGTACGAGCAGTACTTC. It is translated as CASKTSGYEQYF.

CDR3 protein: CSAIRASGRTDTQYF. For the CDR3, the DNA is TGCAGTGCTATCCGGGCTAGCGGGAGGACAGATACGCAGTATTTT. This chain uses TRBV20-1 with TRBJ2-3; 11 nucleotides line up with TRBD2. This CDR3 has 15 amino acids. V gave up 4 bases and J gave up 3 bases; unmatched junction bases: 6. CDR1 is DFQATT and CDR2 is SNEGSKA in the germline V gene (reference sequence).

The table lists this clonotype with many counts. V and J are TRBV7-2 and TRBJ1-4; D is ambiguous. Trimming pared 2 bases from V and 0 bases from J, leaving 7 bases between. The V gene's germline CDR1 is SGHTA and CDR2 FQGNSA. The CDR3 has 15 residues. CDR3 nucleotide sequence: TGTGCCAGCAGCTTAAGGTCAACAACTAATGAAAAACTGTTTTTT. This gives the protein CASSLRSTTNEKLFF.

This clonotype has ten or more counts. The J gene is TRBJ1-5, the V gene TRBV7-2, with TRBD1 matching 8 bases. The CDR3 is 15 amino acids. J lost 7 bases, V lost 4 bases, and 9 bases had no gene match. CDR1 SGHTA and CDR2 FQGNSA come from the germline V gene. The CDR3 sequence: CASSSGQGENQPQHF. The DNA of the CDR3 is TGTGCCAGCAGCTCCGGACAGGGAGAAAACCAGCCCCAGCATTTT.